This T cell receptor beta chain originates from a study of cytomegalovirus exposure and HLA in healthy donors. The wider study: It was reported in a later analysis that the 100 to 150 validation repertoires used the same platform as the approximately 620 first-cohort repertoires.

Here immunoSEQ multiplex PCR was the method, and the copy in TCRdb shows in-frame clones only, minus some. The table has about 170,000 clones, about 87% seen once; the top ten hold roughly 1.4%. As concerns this clone: The antigen remains unidentified.

Trimming shortened V by 4 bases and J by 4 bases, and 8 bases separated the two germline ends. Germline V lookup: CDR1 SEHNR, CDR2 FQNEAQ (reference sequence). The CDR3 sequence is 12 residues long. Whole-study findings and limits: Cytomegalovirus status was reportedly diagnosed by the classifier with high specificity and sensitivity. Among the CMV-associated chains, three were confirmed in vitro as specific for CMV antigens.

The V gene is TRBV7-9, the J gene TRBJ2-7; D gene unclear. The sample comprised PBMCs. The TCR originated in a woman aged 25 to 39 in good health and CMV-seronegative. CDR3 sequence: CASSSNRYEQYF. The CDR3 bases are TGTGCCAGCAGCTCGAACCGGTACGAGCAGTACTTC.